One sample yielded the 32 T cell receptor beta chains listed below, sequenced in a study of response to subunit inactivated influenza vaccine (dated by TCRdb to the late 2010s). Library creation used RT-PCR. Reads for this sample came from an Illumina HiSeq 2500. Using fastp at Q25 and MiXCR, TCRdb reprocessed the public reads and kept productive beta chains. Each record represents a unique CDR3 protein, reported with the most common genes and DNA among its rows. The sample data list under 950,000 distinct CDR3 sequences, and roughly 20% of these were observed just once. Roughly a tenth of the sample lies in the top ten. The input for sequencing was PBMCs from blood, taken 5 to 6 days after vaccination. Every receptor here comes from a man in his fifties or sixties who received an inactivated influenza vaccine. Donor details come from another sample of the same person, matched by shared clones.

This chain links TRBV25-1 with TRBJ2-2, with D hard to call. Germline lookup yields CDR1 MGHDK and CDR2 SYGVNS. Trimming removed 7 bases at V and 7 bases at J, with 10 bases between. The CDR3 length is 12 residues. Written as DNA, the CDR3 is TGTGCCAGCACCGTGGGAATCGGGGAGCTGTTTTTT. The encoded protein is CASTVGIGELFF.

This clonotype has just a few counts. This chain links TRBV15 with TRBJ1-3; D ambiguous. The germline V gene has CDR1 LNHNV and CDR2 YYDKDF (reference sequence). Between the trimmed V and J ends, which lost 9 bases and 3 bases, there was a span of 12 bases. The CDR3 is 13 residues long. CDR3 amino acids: CATRVGGGNTIYF. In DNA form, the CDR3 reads TGTGCCACTCGCGTGGGTGGTGGAAACACCATATATTTT.

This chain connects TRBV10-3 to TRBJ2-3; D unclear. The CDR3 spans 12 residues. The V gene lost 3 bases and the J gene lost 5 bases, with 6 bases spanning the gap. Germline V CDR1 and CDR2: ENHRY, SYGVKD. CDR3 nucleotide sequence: TGTGCCATCAGTGATTTCCTAGATACGCAGTATTTT. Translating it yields CAISDFLDTQYF.

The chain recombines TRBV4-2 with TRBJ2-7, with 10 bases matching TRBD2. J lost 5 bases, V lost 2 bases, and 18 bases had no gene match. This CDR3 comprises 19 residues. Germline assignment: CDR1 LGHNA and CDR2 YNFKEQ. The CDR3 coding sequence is TGTGCCAGCAGCCAACCTCGTCGTGGGTTAGCGGGAGGTTCCCACGAGCAGTACTTC. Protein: CASSQPRRGLAGGSHEQYF.

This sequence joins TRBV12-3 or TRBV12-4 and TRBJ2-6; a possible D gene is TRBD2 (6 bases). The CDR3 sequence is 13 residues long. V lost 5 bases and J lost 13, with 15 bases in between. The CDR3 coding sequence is TGTGCCAGCAGTCGACACTCCCGGGAGGTCCTGACTTTC. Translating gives CASSRHSREVLTF.

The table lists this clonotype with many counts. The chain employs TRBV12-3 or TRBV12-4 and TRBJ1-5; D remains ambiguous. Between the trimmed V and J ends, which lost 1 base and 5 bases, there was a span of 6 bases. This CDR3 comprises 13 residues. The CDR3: CASSLGRYQPQHF. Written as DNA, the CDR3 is TGTGCCAGCAGTTTAGGGCGTTATCAGCCCCAGCATTTT.

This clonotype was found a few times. The CDR3 is CASTSDRASLYEQYF. In nucleotides, the CDR3 is TGTGCCAGCACTTCGGACAGGGCGTCTCTCTACGAGCAGTACTTC. The chain couples TRBV6-5 to TRBJ2-7; 8 nucleotides line up with TRBD1. V dropped 7 bases and J dropped 3; count of bases not matched to a gene: 11. Germline V lookup: CDR1 MNHEY, CDR2 SVGAGI. CDR3 length: 15 amino acids.

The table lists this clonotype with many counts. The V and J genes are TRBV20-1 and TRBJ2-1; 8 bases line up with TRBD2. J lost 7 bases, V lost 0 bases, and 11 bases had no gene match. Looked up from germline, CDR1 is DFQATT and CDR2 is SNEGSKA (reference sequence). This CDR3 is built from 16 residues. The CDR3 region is CSARDPKRENPNEQFF. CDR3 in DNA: TGCAGTGCTAGAGACCCAAAGCGGGAGAATCCGAATGAGCAGTTCTTC.

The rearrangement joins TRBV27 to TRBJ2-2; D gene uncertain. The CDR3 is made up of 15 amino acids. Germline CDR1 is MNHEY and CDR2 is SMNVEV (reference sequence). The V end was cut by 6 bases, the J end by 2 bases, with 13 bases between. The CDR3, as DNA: TGTGCCAGCAGGGGAACAGCTATTAACACCGGGGAGCTGTTTTTT. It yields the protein CASRGTAINTGELFF.

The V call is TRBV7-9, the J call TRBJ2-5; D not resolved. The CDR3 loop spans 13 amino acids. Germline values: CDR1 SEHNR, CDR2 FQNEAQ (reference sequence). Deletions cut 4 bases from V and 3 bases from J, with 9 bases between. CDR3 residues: CASSSKMEETQYF. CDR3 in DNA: TGTGCCAGCAGCTCCAAGATGGAAGAGACCCAGTACTTC.

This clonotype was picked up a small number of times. CDR3 in DNA: TGCGCCAGCAGACGTTTTGAGGGTGGCTACAATGAGCAGTTCTTC. Its translation is CASRRFEGGYNEQFF. The gene calls are TRBV4-1 and TRBJ2-1; D might be TRBD2 (5 bases). CDR1 is MGHRA and CDR2 is YSYEKL in the germline V gene. The CDR3 sequence is 15 residues long. The germline V and J ends were trimmed by 6 bases and 3 bases, with 15 bases remaining between them.

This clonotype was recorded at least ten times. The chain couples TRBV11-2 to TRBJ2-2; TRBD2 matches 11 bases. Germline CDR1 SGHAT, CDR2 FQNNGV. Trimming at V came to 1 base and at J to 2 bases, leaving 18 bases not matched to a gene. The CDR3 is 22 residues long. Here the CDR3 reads CASSLVSRVTSGGRRNTGELFF. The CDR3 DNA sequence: TGTGCCAGCAGCTTAGTATCGCGTGTCACTAGCGGGGGACGCCGAAACACCGGGGAGCTGTTTTTT.

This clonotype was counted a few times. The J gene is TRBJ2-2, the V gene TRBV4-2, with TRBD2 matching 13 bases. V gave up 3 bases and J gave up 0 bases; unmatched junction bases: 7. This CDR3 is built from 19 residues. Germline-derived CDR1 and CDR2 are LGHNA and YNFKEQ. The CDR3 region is CASSHPLAGGPSNTGELFF. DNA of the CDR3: TGTGCCAGCAGCCATCCACTAGCGGGAGGGCCATCGAACACCGGGGAGCTGTTTTTT.

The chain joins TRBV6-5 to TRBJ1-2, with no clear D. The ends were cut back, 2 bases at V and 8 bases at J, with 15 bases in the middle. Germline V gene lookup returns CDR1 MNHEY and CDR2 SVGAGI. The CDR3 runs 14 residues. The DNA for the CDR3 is TGTGCCAGCAGTTACCGCGCGGAGAGCTACGGCTACACCTTC. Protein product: CASSYRAESYGYTF.

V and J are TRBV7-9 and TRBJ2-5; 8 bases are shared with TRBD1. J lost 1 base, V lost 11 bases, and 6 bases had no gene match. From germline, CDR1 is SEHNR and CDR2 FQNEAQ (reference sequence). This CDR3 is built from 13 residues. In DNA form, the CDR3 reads TGTGCCTGCGGGACAGGCGTCCAAGAGACCCAGTACTTC. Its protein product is CACGTGVQETQYF.

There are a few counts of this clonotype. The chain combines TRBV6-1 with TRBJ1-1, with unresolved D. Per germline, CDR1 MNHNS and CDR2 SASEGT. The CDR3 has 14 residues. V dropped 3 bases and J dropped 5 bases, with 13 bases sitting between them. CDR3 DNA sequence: TGTGCCAGCAGTGATGGACCCGGAACAACTGAAGCTTTCTTT. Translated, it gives CASSDGPGTTEAFF.

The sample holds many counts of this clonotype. Written as DNA, the CDR3 is TGCAGTGCTCGCGACGGACAGAGCTCCTACGAGCAGTACTTC. Its translation: CSARDGQSSYEQYF. The rearrangement links TRBV20-1 to TRBJ2-7; D is perhaps TRBD1 (6 bases). V dropped 5 bases and J dropped 0 bases, with 14 bases sitting between them. This CDR3 comprises 14 residues. Germline V gene sequence: CDR1 DFQATT, CDR2 SNEGSKA (reference sequence).

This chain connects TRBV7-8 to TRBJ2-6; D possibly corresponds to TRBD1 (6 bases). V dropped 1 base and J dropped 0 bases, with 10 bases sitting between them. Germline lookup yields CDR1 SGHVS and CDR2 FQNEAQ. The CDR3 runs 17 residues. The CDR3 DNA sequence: TGTGCCAGCAGCTTAGTCCGACAGGTCTCTGGGGCCAACGTCCTGACTTTC. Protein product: CASSLVRQVSGANVLTF. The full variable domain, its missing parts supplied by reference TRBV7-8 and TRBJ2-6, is GAGVSQSPRYKVAKRGQDVALRCDPISGHVSLFWYQQALGQGPEFLTYFQNEAQLDKSGLPSDRFFAERPEGSVSTLKIQRTQQEDSAVYLCASSLVRQVSGANVLTFGAGSRLTVL.

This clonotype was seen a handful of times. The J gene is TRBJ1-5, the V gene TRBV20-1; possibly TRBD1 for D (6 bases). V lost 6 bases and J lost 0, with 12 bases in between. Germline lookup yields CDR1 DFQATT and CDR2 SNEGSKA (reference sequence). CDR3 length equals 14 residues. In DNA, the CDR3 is TGCAGTGCCCCAGGGGAATATAGCAATCAGCCCCAGCATTTT. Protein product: CSAPGEYSNQPQHF.

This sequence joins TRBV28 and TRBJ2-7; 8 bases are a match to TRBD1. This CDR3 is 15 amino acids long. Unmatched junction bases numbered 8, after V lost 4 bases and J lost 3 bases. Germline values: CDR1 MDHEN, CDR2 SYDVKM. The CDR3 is CASSWDRTGSYEQYF. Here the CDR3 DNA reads TGTGCCAGCAGTTGGGACCGGACAGGGAGCTACGAGCAGTACTTC.

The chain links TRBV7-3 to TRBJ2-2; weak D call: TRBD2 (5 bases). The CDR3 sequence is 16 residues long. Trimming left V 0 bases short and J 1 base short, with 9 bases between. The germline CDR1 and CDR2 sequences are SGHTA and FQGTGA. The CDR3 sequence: CASSLTMAGNTGELFF. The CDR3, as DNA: TGTGCCAGCAGCTTAACAATGGCGGGGAACACCGGGGAGCTGTTTTTT.

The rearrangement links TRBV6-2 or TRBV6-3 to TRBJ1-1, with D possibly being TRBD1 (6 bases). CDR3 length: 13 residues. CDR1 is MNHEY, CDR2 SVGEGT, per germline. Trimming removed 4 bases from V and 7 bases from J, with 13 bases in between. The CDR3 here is CASSFWGQGEAFF. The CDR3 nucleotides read TGTGCCAGCAGTTTCTGGGGGCAGGGTGAAGCTTTCTTT.

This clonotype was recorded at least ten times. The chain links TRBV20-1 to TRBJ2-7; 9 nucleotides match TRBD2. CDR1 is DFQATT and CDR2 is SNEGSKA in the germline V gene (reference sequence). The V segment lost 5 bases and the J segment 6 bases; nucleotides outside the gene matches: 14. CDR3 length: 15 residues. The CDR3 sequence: CSAGGLAGLFSEQYF. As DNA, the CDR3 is TGCAGTGCTGGCGGTCTAGCGGGGTTGTTTTCCGAGCAGTACTTC.

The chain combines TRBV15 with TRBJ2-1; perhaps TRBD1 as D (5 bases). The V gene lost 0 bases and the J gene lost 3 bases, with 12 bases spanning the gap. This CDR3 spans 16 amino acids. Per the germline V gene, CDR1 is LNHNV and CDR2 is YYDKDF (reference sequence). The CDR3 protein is CATSRDLTGFYNEQFF. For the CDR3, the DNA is TGTGCCACCAGCAGAGATTTAACAGGTTTCTACAATGAGCAGTTCTTC. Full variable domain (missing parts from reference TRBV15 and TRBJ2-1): DAMVIQNPRYQVTQFGKPVTLSCSQTLNHNVMYWYQQKSSQAPKLLFHYYDKDFNNEADTPDNFQSRRPNTSFCFLDIRSPGLGDTAMYLCATSRDLTGFYNEQFFGPGTRLTVL.

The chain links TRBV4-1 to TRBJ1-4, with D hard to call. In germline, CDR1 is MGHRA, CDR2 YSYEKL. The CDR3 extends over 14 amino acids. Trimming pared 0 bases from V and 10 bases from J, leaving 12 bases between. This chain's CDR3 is CASSQDTAQGKLFF. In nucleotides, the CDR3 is TGCGCCAGCAGCCAAGATACGGCGCAAGGAAAACTGTTTTTT.

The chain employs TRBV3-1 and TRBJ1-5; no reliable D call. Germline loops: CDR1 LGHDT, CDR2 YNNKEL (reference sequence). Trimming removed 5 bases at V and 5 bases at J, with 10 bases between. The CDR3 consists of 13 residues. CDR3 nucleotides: TGTGCCAGCAGCAGGGAGCAGGATCAGCCCCAGCATTTT. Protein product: CASSREQDQPQHF.

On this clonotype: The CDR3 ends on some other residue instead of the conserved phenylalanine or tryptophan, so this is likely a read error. The CDR3 region has the DNA TGTGCCAGCAGCCCCGGTTTTGGCAGCGGGGAGCTGTTTTGT. Residues: CASSPGFGSGELFC. The chain employs TRBV5-5 and TRBJ2-2; D not certain. V lost 4 bases, J lost 7 bases, and 14 bases lay in between. Germline assignment: CDR1 SGHKS and CDR2 YYEKEE (reference sequence). The CDR3 sequence is 14 residues long.

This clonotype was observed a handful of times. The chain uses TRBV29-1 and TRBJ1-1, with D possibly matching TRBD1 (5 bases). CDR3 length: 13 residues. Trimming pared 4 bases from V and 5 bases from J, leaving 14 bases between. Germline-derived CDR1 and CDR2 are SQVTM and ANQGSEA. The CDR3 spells CSVAGGGWTEAFF. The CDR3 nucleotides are TGCAGCGTTGCGGGGGGAGGTTGGACTGAAGCTTTCTTT.

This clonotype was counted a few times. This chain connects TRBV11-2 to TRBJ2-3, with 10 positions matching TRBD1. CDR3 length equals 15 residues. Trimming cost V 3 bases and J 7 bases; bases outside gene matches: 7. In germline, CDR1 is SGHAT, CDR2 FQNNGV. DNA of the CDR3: TGTGCCAGCAGCTTGGACAGGGGGATTGTTAATACGCAGTATTTT. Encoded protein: CASSLDRGIVNTQYF.

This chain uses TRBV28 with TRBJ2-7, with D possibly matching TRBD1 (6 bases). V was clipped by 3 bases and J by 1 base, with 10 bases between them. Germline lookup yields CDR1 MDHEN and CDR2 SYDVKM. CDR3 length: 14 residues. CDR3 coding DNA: TGTGCCAGCAGTTTCTCGCAGGGGTCCTACGAGCAGTACTTC. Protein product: CASSFSQGSYEQYF.

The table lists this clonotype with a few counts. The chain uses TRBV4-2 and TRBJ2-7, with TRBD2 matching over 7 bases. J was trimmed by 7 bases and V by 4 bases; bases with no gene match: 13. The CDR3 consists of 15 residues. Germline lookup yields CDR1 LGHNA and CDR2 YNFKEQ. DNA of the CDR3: TGTGCCAGCAGCCTAAGCGGGACTGGGATGGGTGAGCAGTACTTC. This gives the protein CASSLSGTGMGEQYF.

The CDR3 sequence: CASSQEEQGSYEQYF. The CDR3 DNA reads TGCGCCAGCAGCCAAGAAGAGCAGGGCTCCTACGAGCAGTACTTC. The V call is TRBV4-3, the J call TRBJ2-7, with D maybe TRBD1 (5 bases). V lost 0 bases to trimming and J lost 0 bases, with 9 bases between them. Germline-derived CDR1 and CDR2 are LGHNA and YSLEER. The length of the CDR3 is 15 residues.